These 29 T cell receptor beta chains came from one sample sequenced in a study of control samples from healthy donors and cancer patients. Profiled with immunoSEQ multiplex PCR; TCRdb holds only in-frame clones, not every one. The repertoire holds about 130,000 clones, with approximately 94% as singletons. The sample consisted of blood. These receptors were collected from a man aged 25-40 years in good health.

J is TRBJ2-1 and V is TRBV7-2, with 7 bases lining up with TRBD2. The ends lost 1 base at V and 2 bases at J; junction bases unmatched: 2. The CDR3 consists of 15 residues. Germline values: CDR1 SGHTA, CDR2 FQGNSA. CDR3 nucleotides: TGTGCCAGCAGCTTAGTGGCGGGGGCCTACAATGAGCAGTTCTTC. Translating it yields CASSLVAGAYNEQFF.

The gene calls are TRBV7-9 and TRBJ1-2; 8 nucleotides line up with TRBD1. Per the germline V gene, CDR1 is SEHNR and CDR2 is FQNEAQ (reference sequence). Trimming removed 5 bases from V and 4 bases from J; junction bases left unmatched: 9. The CDR3 loop spans 15 amino acids. The CDR3 region has the DNA TGTGCCAGCAGCCCTCGGACAGGGATGACCTATGGCTACACCTTC. Translating it yields CASSPRTGMTYGYTF. Looking up the rest from reference TRBV7-9 and TRBJ1-2 gives the full variable domain: DTGVSQNPRHKITKRGQNVTFRCDPISEHNRLYWYRQTLGQGPEFLTYFQNEAQLEKSRLLSDRFSAERPKGSFSTLEIQRTEQGDSAMYLCASSPRTGMTYGYTFGSGTRLTVV.

This chain joins TRBV4-2 and TRBJ1-1; D possibly corresponds to TRBD1 (6 bases). The CDR3 has 13 amino acids. CDR1 is LGHNA, CDR2 YNFKEQ, per germline. Trimming removed 4 bases at V and 4 bases at J, with 10 bases between. The CDR3 nucleotides are TGTGCCAGCAGCCTTACAGGGATCACTGAAGCTTTCTTT. It codes for CASSLTGITEAFF.

V usage is TRBV29-1 and J usage is TRBJ2-5, with TRBD2 identical over 7 bases. This CDR3 is 16 amino acids long. With V trimmed by 4 bases and J by 1 base, 12 bases remained unmatched. Germline V gene lookup returns CDR1 SQVTM and CDR2 ANQGSEA. The CDR3 sequence is CSVAPLSREGQETQYF. The CDR3 DNA reads as TGCAGCGTTGCTCCCCTATCGAGGGAGGGCCAAGAGACCCAGTACTTC.

The chain is built from TRBV14 and TRBJ1-1; no definite D call. The V end lost 2 bases, the J end lost 5 bases, and 12 bases lay between the germline ends. From germline, CDR1 is SGHDN and CDR2 FVKESK. CDR3 length: 14 residues. The CDR3 loop reads CASSQHLSRTEAFF. DNA of the CDR3: TGTGCCAGCAGCCAACACCTTTCAAGGACTGAAGCTTTCTTT. Together with reference TRBV14 and TRBJ1-1, the CDR3 gives the full variable domain: EAGVTQFPSHSVIEKGQTVTLRCDPISGHDNLYWYRRVMGKEIKFLLHFVKESKQDESGMPNNRFLAERTGGTYSTLKVQPAELEDSGVYFCASSQHLSRTEAFFGQGTRLTVV.

V usage is TRBV4-1 and J usage is TRBJ2-7; D unresolved. The V gene lost 3 bases and the J gene lost 6 bases, with 15 bases spanning the gap. Germline V gene sequence: CDR1 MGHRA, CDR2 YSYEKL. This CDR3 comprises 14 residues. The CDR3 here is CASSHPGLSSEQYF. As DNA, the CDR3 is TGCGCCAGCAGCCATCCGGGTCTCTCTAGCGAGCAGTACTTC.

The chain employs TRBV7-9 and TRBJ2-2; the D gene is possibly TRBD1 (6 bases). Germline CDR1 reads SEHNR; CDR2 reads FQNEAQ (reference sequence). Trimming pared 5 bases from V and 3 bases from J, leaving 16 bases between. CDR3 length equals 16 residues. CDR3 bases: TGTGCCAGCAGCCCCACAGGGTGGGGGCACACCGGGGAGCTGTTTTTT. Protein product: CASSPTGWGHTGELFF.

This clone was detected once. J is TRBJ1-1 and V is TRBV4-1, with TRBD1 matching over 8 bases. V lost 3 bases and J lost 5; bases outside the gene matches: 14. The CDR3 length is 17 residues. Germline values: CDR1 MGHRA, CDR2 YSYEKL. This CDR3 is CASSHPGQGRLGTEAFF. The CDR3, as DNA: TGCGCCAGCAGCCACCCCGGACAGGGACGACTTGGTACTGAAGCTTTCTTT.

The chain couples TRBV11-2 to TRBJ2-2, with D hard to call. With 5 bases removed from V and 2 bases from J, the gap between germline ends came to 3 bases. Germline V CDR1 and CDR2: SGHAT, FQNNGV. This CDR3 has 12 residues. In nucleotides, the CDR3 is TGTGCCAGCAGCCCCAACACCGGGGAGCTGTTTTTT. This codes for CASSPNTGELFF.

The rearrangement uses TRBV6-2 or TRBV6-3 and TRBJ1-4, with unresolved D. The CDR3 loop spans 12 amino acids. V lost 4 bases to trimming and J lost 10 bases, with 10 bases between them. CDR1 is MNHEY, CDR2 SVGEGT, per germline. Here the CDR3 DNA reads TGTGCCAGCAGTTTTGAGGGTGGAAAACTGTTTTTT. Translation gives CASSFEGGKLFF.

This clone was seen only once. This sequence joins TRBV30 and TRBJ2-1, with D perhaps matching TRBD2 (6 bases). CDR1 and CDR2 (germline): GTSNPN, SVGIG (reference sequence). With 4 bases removed from V and 7 bases from J, the gap between germline ends came to 8 bases. CDR3 length: 11 residues. CDR3 amino acids: CAWTSANEQFF. CDR3 coding DNA: TGTGCCTGGACTAGCGCGAATGAGCAGTTCTTC.

The chain joins TRBV5-5 to TRBJ2-7; D is perhaps TRBD1 (6 bases). Trimming cost V 4 bases and J 5 bases, with 13 bases left between them. The CDR3 runs to 13 residues. Germline V lookup: CDR1 SGHKS, CDR2 YYEKEE (reference sequence). CDR3 in DNA: TGTGCCAGCAGCCGAATTACAGGGAACGAGCAGTACTTC. Its translation is CASSRITGNEQYF.

J is TRBJ2-7 and V is TRBV5-6, with 11 bases identical to TRBD2. The CDR3 length is 15 residues. Germline values: CDR1 SGHDT, CDR2 YYEEEE. V dropped 3 bases and J dropped 3; count of bases not matched to a gene: 5. The CDR3 reads CASSSRLAGFYEQYF. The DNA for the CDR3 is TGTGCCAGCAGCTCAAGACTAGCGGGATTCTACGAGCAGTACTTC.

J is TRBJ1-5 and V is TRBV15, with D hard to call. The length of the CDR3 is 16 residues. Germline assignment: CDR1 LNHNV and CDR2 YYDKDF (reference sequence). V lost 8 bases and J lost 2, with 19 bases in between. This chain's CDR3 is CATRGWTGIGNQPQHF. CDR3 in DNA: TGTGCCACCCGTGGATGGACGGGGATCGGCAATCAGCCCCAGCATTTT. Drawing the rest from reference TRBV15 and TRBJ1-5, the complete variable domain is DAMVIQNPRYQVTQFGKPVTLSCSQTLNHNVMYWYQQKSSQAPKLLFHYYDKDFNNEADTPDNFQSRRPNTSFCFLDIRSPGLGDTAMYLCATRGWTGIGNQPQHFGDGTRLSIL.

The gene calls are TRBV28 and TRBJ2-3; TRBD1 aligns across 9 bases. Germline V CDR1 and CDR2: MDHEN, SYDVKM. There are 15 residues in the CDR3. V gave up 5 bases and J gave up 2 bases; unmatched junction bases: 5. The CDR3 DNA follows: TGTGCCAGCAGTCCCCGGGACAGGGCCACAGATACGCAGTATTTT. It encodes CASSPRDRATDTQYF.

By proportion, this clone is medium-sized. The V call is TRBV24-1, the J call TRBJ2-7; D is unclear. CDR3 length: 16 amino acids. Germline values: CDR1 KGHDR, CDR2 SFDVKD. V was cut by 1 base and J by 8 bases, with 20 bases left in between. CDR3 sequence reads: CATSDFSTTGPTKQYF. DNA of the CDR3: TGTGCCACCAGTGATTTCTCGACCACTGGCCCTACGAAGCAGTACTTC.

This chain joins TRBV12-3 or TRBV12-4 and TRBJ2-1; possible D gene TRBD2, 5 bases. Trimming cost V 3 bases and J 4 bases, with 7 bases left between them. The CDR3 sequence is 13 residues long. CDR3 residues: CASSLRDYNEQFF. DNA for the CDR3: TGTGCCAGCAGTTTGAGGGATTACAATGAGCAGTTCTTC.

The chain is built from TRBV7-2 and TRBJ1-1; possibly TRBD1 for D (6 bases). This CDR3 has 15 residues. Trimming pared 1 base from V and 5 bases from J, leaving 14 bases between. CDR1 is SGHTA, CDR2 FQGNSA, per germline. The CDR3 DNA is TGTGCCAGCAGCTTAGACTGGGGGCGGGAGACTGAAGCTTTCTTT. Translation: CASSLDWGRETEAFF.

The chain carries TRBV21-1 and TRBJ1-1. TRBV21-1 is a recognized pseudogene. CDR3 size: 15 residues. Written as DNA, the CDR3 is TGTGCCAGCAGCAAAGGAAGAGCAGAAGAATCTGAAGCTTTCTTT. This gives the protein CASSKGRAEESEAFF.

This CDR3 is CASSLQRGQPQHF. The CDR3 DNA reads as TGTGCCAGCAGTTTACAAAGAGGCCAGCCCCAGCATTTT. V usage is TRBV28 and J usage is TRBJ1-5; D unclear. CDR1 MDHEN and CDR2 SYDVKM come from the germline V gene. The CDR3 has 13 amino acids. V gave up 2 bases and J gave up 7 bases, with 9 bases separating them.

The chain couples TRBV5-4 to TRBJ1-2, with a tentative D call TRBD1 (5 bases). The V end lost 0 bases, the J end lost 4 bases, and 22 bases lay between the germline ends. The CDR3 totals 18 residues. Germline V gene lookup returns CDR1 SGHNT and CDR2 YYREEE (reference sequence). CDR3 loop: CASSLGVPGLRHSYGYTF. CDR3 coding DNA: TGTGCCAGCAGCTTGGGGGTCCCGGGACTACGGCATTCCTATGGCTACACCTTC. Full variable domain (rest looked up from reference TRBV5-4 and TRBJ1-2): ETGVTQSPTHLIKTRGQQVTLRCSSQSGHNTVSWYQQALGQGPQFIFQYYREEENGRGNFPPRFSGLQFPNYSSELNVNALELDDSALYLCASSLGVPGLRHSYGYTFGSGTRLTVV.

On this clone: This CDR3 is also generated by other DNA sequences in the sample. This chain uses TRBV5-4 with TRBJ1-3; D call uncertain. CDR1 is SGHNT, CDR2 YYREEE, per germline (reference sequence). The CDR3 is 14 amino acids. Trimming pared 1 base from V and 0 bases from J, leaving 5 bases between. The CDR3 loop is CASSLRGSGNTIYF. CDR3 sequence (DNA): TGTGCCAGCAGCTTGCGGGGCTCTGGAAACACCATATATTTT.

This clone is a singleton in its sample. The chain couples TRBV20-1 to TRBJ1-6; 7 bases agree with TRBD1. The germline gives CDR1 DFQATT, CDR2 SNEGSKA (reference sequence). The length of the CDR3 is 14 residues. V shed 3 bases and J 8 bases; nucleotides not matched to a gene: 7. CDR3 amino acids: CSASWDRKYSPLHF. The DNA for the CDR3 is TGCAGTGCTAGTTGGGACAGAAAGTATTCACCCCTCCACTTT.

This clone was observed a single time. The CDR3 region has the DNA TGTGCCAGCAGGCGTGCTGAAGGGAACACTGAAGCTTTCTTT. This gives the protein CASRRAEGNTEAFF. The chain carries TRBV27 and TRBJ1-1; D gene unclear. Germline V CDR1 and CDR2: MNHEY, SMNVEV (reference sequence). The CDR3 extends over 14 amino acids. V lost 6 bases and J lost 1, with 12 bases in between.

This chain links TRBV5-1 with TRBJ1-1; TRBD1 agrees at 8 bases. J was trimmed by 5 bases and V by 6 bases; bases with no gene match: 15. This CDR3 contains 16 residues. Germline lookup yields CDR1 SGHRS and CDR2 YFSETQ. The CDR3 sequence: CASTLGPGGEGTEAFF. The DNA for the CDR3 is TGCGCCAGCACTCTGGGGCCAGGGGGCGAGGGGACTGAAGCTTTCTTT.

J is TRBJ1-2 and V is TRBV5-6, with a weak D call TRBD1 (5 bases). This CDR3 is built from 15 residues. CDR1 SGHDT and CDR2 YYEEEE come from the germline V gene. V shed 0 bases and J shed 3 bases, with 12 bases lying between them. CDR3 sequence reads: CASSLAKGFYYGYTF. The CDR3 DNA sequence: TGTGCCAGCAGCTTGGCCAAGGGGTTTTACTATGGCTACACCTTC.

The chain carries TRBV7-8 and TRBJ2-5; D remains ambiguous. Germline-derived CDR1 and CDR2 are SGHVS and FQNEAQ. This CDR3 has 14 residues. V lost 5 bases and J 2 bases, leaving 12 bases between the germline ends. The CDR3 nucleotides are TGTGCCAGCAGCCTCCATTGGCAACAAGAGACCCAGTACTTC. Amino acids: CASSLHWQQETQYF.

The J gene is TRBJ1-6, the V gene TRBV9; 10 bases match TRBD1. Germline CDR1 reads SGDLS; CDR2 reads YYNGEE. The CDR3 totals 13 residues. Trimming at V came to 7 bases and at J to 8 bases, leaving 3 bases not matched to a gene. The CDR3 loop is CASGTGADSPLHF. CDR3 nucleotides: TGTGCCAGCGGGACAGGGGCCGATTCACCCCTCCACTTT.

The chain carries TRBV6-5 and TRBJ1-5; 8 bases fit TRBD1. The junction had 2 bases not matched to a gene; V was cut back by 6 bases and J by 4 bases. The V gene's germline CDR1 is MNHEY and CDR2 SVGAGI. This CDR3 has 13 residues. In DNA, the CDR3 is TGTGCCAGCAGCCGACAGGGGAATCAGCCCCAGCATTTT. This sequence encodes CASSRQGNQPQHF.